The 23 T cell receptor beta chains given below trace back to one sample, sequenced in a study of radiotherapy plus CTLA-4 blockade in lung cancer. The assay was immunoSEQ multiplex PCR, and TCRdb's table has in-frame clones only and misses some. Seen here are tens of thousands of clones, 77% observed once, and the top ten hold roughly a quarter. Sequencing was performed on peripheral blood, taken from a patient treated with radiotherapy plus ipilimumab. All receptors derive from a human donor with non-small cell lung cancer that progressed on radiotherapy plus ipilimumab.

This chain connects TRBV4-2 to TRBJ1-4; 8 nucleotides agree with TRBD1. Germline V gene sequence: CDR1 LGHNA, CDR2 YNFKEQ. The CDR3 is 14 residues long. Trimming at V came to 2 bases and at J to 7 bases, leaving 3 bases not matched to a gene. This chain's CDR3 is CASSQQGAGEKLFF. The CDR3 bases are TGTGCCAGCAGCCAACAGGGGGCGGGTGAAAAACTGTTTTTT.

This clone was found once. The chain is built from TRBV5-6 and TRBJ1-2, with 8 bases lining up with TRBD1. This CDR3 spans 15 amino acids. V lost 3 bases and J lost 4; bases outside the gene matches: 8. Germline values: CDR1 SGHDT, CDR2 YYEEEE. CDR3: CASSSGQVNVYGYTF. DNA for the CDR3: TGTGCCAGCAGCTCGGGACAGGTGAATGTCTATGGCTACACCTTC.

Only a few counts were recorded for this clone. V usage is TRBV29-1 and J usage is TRBJ2-7, with 10 bases lining up with TRBD1. Germline CDR1 reads SQVTM; CDR2 reads ANQGSEA. The CDR3 consists of 16 residues. V lost 0 bases, J lost 2 bases, and 7 bases stayed unmatched. For the CDR3, the DNA is TGCAGCGTTGAAGATGGGGGACAGGGGAAGGCCTACGAGCAGTACTTC. It specifies CSVEDGGQGKAYEQYF.

This chain uses TRBV4-3 with TRBJ2-2, with a possible D match to TRBD1 (6 bases). The CDR3 is made up of 15 amino acids. Trimming took 3 bases from V and 3 from J, leaving 11 bases between them. Germline V lookup: CDR1 LGHNA, CDR2 YSLEER. The CDR3 loop is CASSQGAGDTGELFF. For the CDR3, the DNA is TGCGCCAGCAGCCAGGGAGCAGGGGACACCGGGGAGCTGTTTTTT.

This chain links TRBV5-1 with TRBJ1-1, with 8 bases aligning to TRBD1. This CDR3 spans 15 amino acids. Trimming cost V 0 bases and J 6 bases; bases outside gene matches: 7. CDR1 is SGHRS, CDR2 YFSETQ, per germline. In DNA form, the CDR3 reads TGCGCCAGCAGCTTGGATGTGACAGGGGCATCTGAAGCTTTCTTT. Translated, it gives CASSLDVTGASEAFF.

This clone was detected a few times. The rearrangement joins TRBV28 to TRBJ2-7; 7 bases are shared with TRBD2. CDR3 length: 13 amino acids. The junction had 9 bases not matched to a gene; V was cut back by 7 bases and J by 6 bases. Germline V gene data show CDR1 as MDHEN and CDR2 as SYDVKM. The CDR3 DNA reads as TGTGCCAGCACCCCGGGGGGTGGAGGCGAGCAGTACTTC. Protein: CASTPGGGGEQYF.

This sequence joins TRBV19 and TRBJ2-2, with TRBD2 as a possible D gene (5 bases). The CDR3 consists of 15 residues. Trimming took off 3 bases at V and 4 bases at J, with 12 bases between the two ends. In germline, CDR1 is LNHDA, CDR2 SQIVND (reference sequence). The CDR3 reads CASSIRAGGTGELFF. In nucleotides, the CDR3 is TGTGCCAGTAGTATCCGGGCAGGAGGCACCGGGGAGCTGTTTTTT. The variable domain in full, completed from reference TRBV19 and TRBJ2-2, reads DGGITQSPKYLFRKEGQNVTLSCEQNLNHDAMYWYRQDPGQGLRLIYYSQIVNDFQKGDIAEGYSVSREKKESFPLTVTSAQKNPTAFYLCASSIRAGGTGELFFGEGSRLTVL.

The chain joins TRBV9 to TRBJ1-2; no clear D gene. The germline gives CDR1 SGDLS, CDR2 YYNGEE. The CDR3 spans 15 residues. Trimming took 4 bases from V and 4 from J, leaving 17 bases between them. The CDR3 DNA sequence: TGTGCCAGCAGCCCCCGGGCCGACGCTTTCTATGGCTACACCTTC. Its translation is CASSPRADAFYGYTF.

The genes are TRBV19 and TRBJ2-7; D remains unclear. Germline-derived CDR1 and CDR2 are LNHDA and SQIVND (reference sequence). CDR3 length: 15 amino acids. Trimming took off 0 bases at V and 6 bases at J, with 15 bases between the two ends. CDR3 protein: CASSIDRKGFAEQYF. The CDR3 region has the DNA TGTGCCAGTAGTATAGATCGGAAAGGGTTTGCCGAGCAGTACTTC.

This chain uses TRBV11-2 with TRBJ2-3; D uncertain. Trimming left V 1 base short and J 1 base short, with 12 bases between. This CDR3 comprises 16 residues. Germline values: CDR1 SGHAT, CDR2 FQNNGV. The CDR3 here is CASSLVLGRRTDTQYF. The CDR3 DNA reads TGTGCCAGCAGCTTAGTGTTAGGCAGACGCACAGATACGCAGTATTTT.

The chain links TRBV2 to TRBJ2-1, with 12 bases matching TRBD2. The CDR3 length is 15 residues. V lost 7 bases to trimming and J lost 7 bases; unmatched junction nucleotides: 8. CDR1 SNHLY and CDR2 FYNNEI come from the germline V gene. The CDR3 loop is CASTSASGGVNEQFF. As DNA, the CDR3 is TGTGCCAGCACGTCCGCTAGCGGGGGGGTAAATGAGCAGTTCTTC.

The chain combines TRBV15 with TRBJ2-7; D may correspond to TRBD1 or TRBD2 (6 bases each). Germline lookup yields CDR1 LNHNV and CDR2 YYDKDF (reference sequence). There are 13 residues in the CDR3. Trimming took 5 bases from V and 3 from J, leaving 11 bases between them. The CDR3 is CATSGGRDYEQYF. The DNA for the CDR3 is TGTGCCACCAGCGGGGGGCGGGACTACGAGCAGTACTTC. Supplemented by reference TRBV15 and TRBJ2-7, the full variable domain reads DAMVIQNPRYQVTQFGKPVTLSCSQTLNHNVMYWYQQKSSQAPKLLFHYYDKDFNNEADTPDNFQSRRPNTSFCFLDIRSPGLGDTAMYLCATSGGRDYEQYFGPGTRLTVT.

The rearrangement uses TRBV18 and TRBJ2-2; D tentatively fits TRBD1 or TRBD2 (5 bases each). The CDR3 has 17 residues. Per the germline V gene, CDR1 is KGHSH and CDR2 is LQKENI. V was trimmed by 3 bases and J by 0 bases, leaving 14 bases between them. CDR3 amino acids: CASSPQGRRPNTGELFF. The CDR3 DNA is TGTGCCAGCTCACCCCAGGGTCGGAGGCCGAACACCGGGGAGCTGTTTTTT.

This chain connects TRBV19 to TRBJ2-2; 10 bases are shared with TRBD2. The CDR3 length is 19 residues. Germline V CDR1 and CDR2: LNHDA, SQIVND (reference sequence). V gave up 6 bases and J gave up 0 bases; unmatched junction bases: 13. This chain's CDR3 is CASSLDRGSGRANTGELFF. In nucleotides, the CDR3 is TGTGCCAGTAGCCTGGACCGGGGGAGCGGGAGGGCGAACACCGGGGAGCTGTTTTTT.

The V and J genes are TRBV29-1 and TRBJ2-2; D possibly corresponds to TRBD2 (6 bases). Germline CDR1 and CDR2: SQVTM and ANQGSEA. The ends were cut back, 7 bases at V and 5 bases at J, with 11 bases in the middle. The length of the CDR3 is 12 residues. The CDR3 sequence: CSGDSITGELFF. The CDR3, as DNA: TGCAGCGGGGACTCTATTACCGGGGAGCTGTTTTTT.

The rearrangement joins TRBV6-6 to TRBJ1-5, with a possible D match to TRBD1 (5 bases). Deletions cut 0 bases from V and 2 bases from J, with 11 bases between. CDR3 length equals 16 residues. CDR1 and CDR2 from the germline V gene are MNHNY and SVGAGI (reference sequence). CDR3 DNA sequence: TGTGCCAGCAGTTACTCGGGGGGTTGGGGCAATCAGCCCCAGCATTTT. It encodes CASSYSGGWGNQPQHF.

The rearrangement links TRBV21-1 to TRBJ2-1; no check of the table's D call, TRBD1, against the DNA was made. TRBV21-1 is designated a pseudogene. This CDR3 region has 14 residues. In nucleotides, the CDR3 is TGTGCCATTCCCGGGACAGGAGATTACAATGAGCAGTTCTTC. Its translation: CAIPGTGDYNEQFF.

The J gene is TRBJ1-1, the V gene TRBV11-2; D is unclear. Trimming took off 1 base at V and 1 base at J, with 7 bases between the two ends. Germline V CDR1 and CDR2: SGHAT, FQNNGV. CDR3 size: 14 residues. The CDR3 here is CASSLGRSNTEAFF. The CDR3 DNA reads as TGTGCCAGCAGCTTAGGACGTTCGAACACTGAAGCTTTCTTT.

The chain joins TRBV11-2 to TRBJ2-7; TRBD2 matches 11 bases. The CDR3 contains 15 residues. Germline CDR1 is SGHAT and CDR2 is FQNNGV. After removal of 3 bases from V and 6 bases from J, the junction contained 7 bases not matched to a gene. The CDR3 DNA reads as TGTGCCAGCAGCTTCACTAGCGGGAGTGGCTCCGAGCAGTACTTC. It encodes CASSFTSGSGSEQYF.

V and J are TRBV10-3 and TRBJ2-7; the match to TRBD2 covers 8 bases. The CDR3 length is 16 residues. V lost 4 bases and J lost 0; bases outside the gene matches: 8. Germline V lookup: CDR1 ENHRY, CDR2 SYGVKD. The CDR3: CAISGTAGGPSYEQYF. CDR3 nucleotides: TGTGCCATCAGTGGAACGGCGGGAGGCCCCTCCTACGAGCAGTACTTC.

V is TRBV5-1 and J is TRBJ2-7, with D possibly matching TRBD1 (6 bases). The germline CDR1 and CDR2 sequences are SGHRS and YFSETQ. Trimming cost V 4 bases and J 6 bases, with 14 bases left between them. The CDR3 extends over 13 amino acids. CDR3 sequence (DNA): TGCGCCAGCAGCAAAAACAGGGAAACCGAGCAGTACTTC. It translates to CASSKNRETEQYF.

This chain joins TRBV2 and TRBJ1-2; D is undetermined. Trimming took off 7 bases at V and 7 bases at J, with 22 bases between the two ends. The germline V gene has CDR1 SNHLY and CDR2 FYNNEI. The CDR3 has 15 residues. The CDR3 spells CASTDGPGRQPGYTF. In DNA, the CDR3 is TGTGCCAGCACGGATGGGCCCGGCCGACAACCTGGCTACACCTTC.

V gene TRBV29-1 combines with J gene TRBJ2-3, with 7 nucleotides matching TRBD2. The germline V gene has CDR1 SQVTM and CDR2 ANQGSEA. The CDR3 covers 13 residues. The junction had 6 bases not matched to a gene; V was cut back by 8 bases and J by 1 base. The CDR3 nucleotides read TGCAGCACTGGGGGGGTAGGCACAGATACGCAGTATTTT. Its translation is CSTGGVGTDTQYF.